This TCR beta chain was profiled in a study of cytomegalovirus exposure and HLA in healthy donors. At the time of sampling, donors were nominally healthy, though unrecorded immune exposures were likely. The CDR3 covers 14 residues. The germline gives CDR1 MNHEY, CDR2 SMNVEV (reference sequence). Losses at the gene ends were 5 bases for V and 5 bases for J; bases not matched to a gene: 6. Whole-study findings and limits: The study put 160 or so TCR beta chains on its list as cytomegalovirus-associated.

Primers included in the PCR were 60 Vbeta and 13 Jbeta primers. Produced via immunoSEQ multiplex PCR; TCRdb's table is partial and in-frame only. Seen in this sample are around 100,000 clones; the ten most common clones hold 3.5% to 4.5%. Comment on this clone: Its antigen is unidentified.

The clonotype comes from a man aged 30 to 39 in good health and CMV-seronegative. Sequencing was performed on PBMCs. The chain joins TRBV27 to TRBJ1-2, with 9 bases matching TRBD1. In DNA form, the CDR3 reads TGTGCCAGCAGTCTGGACAGGGGTGGATATGGCTACACCTTC. Translation gives CASSLDRGGYGYTF.